Below, 14 T cell receptor beta chains from the same sample are listed, as sequenced in a study of early T cells in non-severe SARS-CoV-2 infection. TCRdb reprocessed the 5' RACE reads via MiXCR and lists one record per CDR3 protein. The repertoire has about 35,000 distinct CDR3 sequences, approximately 7% of them found once; the top ten carry 4% to 5%. The sample taken for sequencing was whole blood. Every receptor here comes from an adult who was a healthcare worker with PCR-confirmed SARS-CoV-2 infection or an uninfected control (not recorded which).

This clonotype was found many times. The chain couples TRBV10-3 to TRBJ1-1; possible D gene TRBD1, 5 bases. Germline V lookup: CDR1 ENHRY, CDR2 SYGVKD. CDR3 length equals 14 residues. Deletions cut 5 bases from V and 0 bases from J, with 10 bases between. In DNA, the CDR3 is TGTGCCATCAGTATGACGGGGGTGAACACTGAAGCTTTCTTT. This codes for CAISMTGVNTEAFF.

The table lists this clonotype with many counts. Written as DNA, the CDR3 is TGTGCCAGCGGAGTAAGGTCTACAGGGGGTGTGAACACTGAAGCTTTCTTT. Protein: CASGVRSTGGVNTEAFF. The gene calls are TRBV27 and TRBJ1-1; TRBD1 matches at 8 bases. This CDR3 has 17 amino acids. CDR1 MNHEY and CDR2 SMNVEV come from the germline V gene (reference sequence). Trimming at V came to 8 bases and at J to 0 bases, leaving 14 bases not matched to a gene.

Ten or more counts support this clonotype. The chain employs TRBV6-5 and TRBJ2-7; 8 nucleotides agree with TRBD1. V shed 2 bases and J 3 bases; nucleotides not matched to a gene: 6. This CDR3 is built from 15 residues. Germline V lookup: CDR1 MNHEY, CDR2 SVGAGI. The CDR3 protein is CASSYGGQGIYEQYF. The CDR3 DNA reads as TGTGCCAGCAGTTACGGAGGACAGGGAATCTACGAGCAGTACTTC.

This clonotype was seen at least ten times. The chain joins TRBV28 to TRBJ2-1; D might be TRBD2 (6 bases). The germline V gene encodes CDR1 MDHEN and CDR2 SYDVKM. Trimming shortened V by 5 bases and J by 8 bases, and 10 bases separated the two germline ends. The CDR3 is 12 residues long. The CDR3, as DNA: TGTGCCAGCAGTGGACTATCCGATGAGCAGTTCTTC. Its translation is CASSGLSDEQFF.

The sample holds many counts of this clonotype. The V and J genes are TRBV7-8 and TRBJ2-3, with 12 bases aligning to TRBD2. Trimming at V came to 3 bases and at J to 4 bases, leaving 8 bases not matched to a gene. In germline, CDR1 is SGHVS, CDR2 FQNEAQ. This CDR3 spans 17 amino acids. CDR3 amino acids: CASSLARLAGVSDTQYF. As DNA, the CDR3 is TGTGCCAGCAGCTTGGCCCGACTAGCGGGAGTTTCAGATACGCAGTATTTT.

This clonotype has at least ten counts. J is TRBJ2-2 and V is TRBV6-5, with D perhaps TRBD1 (6 bases). V was shortened by 10 bases and J by 0 bases, with 9 bases between the two germline ends. In germline, CDR1 is MNHEY, CDR2 SVGAGI. The CDR3 is made up of 13 amino acids. As DNA, the CDR3 is TGTGCCACCGAGGGGGCGAACACCGGGGAGCTGTTTTTT. This translates into CATEGANTGELFF.

Many counts were recorded for this clonotype. The chain combines TRBV15 with TRBJ1-1, with a tentative D call TRBD1 (5 bases). Looked up from germline, CDR1 is LNHNV and CDR2 is YYDKDF (reference sequence). Between the trimmed V and J ends, which lost 2 bases and 1 base, there was a span of 11 bases. The CDR3 runs to 15 residues. CDR3 sequence reads: CATSRPGLRNTEAFF. CDR3 DNA sequence: TGTGCCACCAGCAGACCGGGACTGAGGAACACTGAAGCTTTCTTT.

This clonotype was detected ten times or more. The chain joins TRBV19 to TRBJ1-2; D might be TRBD1 (5 bases). This CDR3 comprises 14 residues. The germline V gene encodes CDR1 LNHDA and CDR2 SQIVND (reference sequence). The germline V and J ends were trimmed by 4 bases and 6 bases, with 15 bases remaining between them. The CDR3 coding sequence is TGTGCCAGTAGTACCCGGGACCTGTTCGATGGCTACACCTTC. This translates into CASSTRDLFDGYTF.

In its sample, this clonotype was seen many times. The J gene is TRBJ1-5, the V gene TRBV6-5, with 8 bases aligning to TRBD1. The CDR3 length is 17 residues. Trimming cost V 0 bases and J 3 bases; bases outside gene matches: 7. Germline V gene data show CDR1 as MNHEY and CDR2 as SVGAGI. For the CDR3, the DNA is TGTGCCAGCAGTTACTCCCGCGCAGGGGGCCACAATCAGCCCCAGCATTTT. Protein sequence: CASSYSRAGGHNQPQHF.

The table lists this clonotype with a few counts. The V gene is TRBV29-1, the J gene TRBJ2-1; possible D gene TRBD2, 6 bases. V dropped 0 bases and J dropped 5 bases, with 11 bases sitting between them. Germline values: CDR1 SQVTM, CDR2 ANQGSEA. This CDR3 has 14 residues. The CDR3 nucleotides read TGCAGCGTTGAAGAAAAGCGGGCAAACAATGAGCAGTTCTTC. This sequence encodes CSVEEKRANNEQFF.

V gene TRBV27 combines with J gene TRBJ2-7, with D possibly called TRBD1 or TRBD2 (5 bases each). The CDR3 contains 15 residues. Germline V lookup: CDR1 MNHEY, CDR2 SMNVEV (reference sequence). With 5 bases removed from V and 2 bases from J, the gap between germline ends came to 16 bases. The CDR3 here is CASSGDPGAAYEQYF. CDR3 DNA: TGTGCCAGCAGTGGAGATCCCGGGGCCGCCTACGAGCAGTACTTC.

This clonotype showed up many times. The chain couples TRBV30 to TRBJ1-5, with D possibly being TRBD1 (5 bases). Germline CDR1 reads GTSNPN; CDR2 reads SVGIG (reference sequence). Deletions cut 5 bases from V and 6 bases from J, with 14 bases between. The CDR3 totals 13 residues. CDR3 region: CAWAGGAVQPQHF. The CDR3 DNA follows: TGTGCCTGGGCGGGCGGGGCCGTTCAGCCCCAGCATTTT. The full variable domain, completed using reference TRBV30 and TRBJ1-5, is SQTIHQWPATLVQPVGSPLSLECTVEGTSNPNLYWYRQAAGRGLQLLFYSVGIGQISSEVPQNLSASRPQDRQFILSSKKLLLSDSGFYLCAWAGGAVQPQHFGDGTRLSIL.

In the case of this clonotype: This clone may be a read error of a much larger clone one base away. The genes are TRBV29-1 and TRBJ2-2; the D gene is possibly TRBD2 (5 bases). CDR3 length: 11 residues. Looked up from germline, CDR1 is SQVTM and CDR2 is ANQGSEA. The CDR3 nucleotides are TGCAGCGTTGGGGGTTTCGGGGAGCTGCTTTTT. Protein: CSVGGFGELLF.

This clonotype was seen ten or more times. The rearrangement links TRBV7-6 to TRBJ2-7; the match to TRBD2 covers 8 bases. V trimming: 5 bases; J trimming: 5 bases; junction bases outside the gene matches: 8. Germline V gene lookup returns CDR1 SGHVS and CDR2 FNYEAQ. CDR3 length equals 14 residues. The CDR3 protein is CASSLGAGDHEQYF. The CDR3 bases are TGTGCCAGCAGCCTTGGAGCGGGAGATCACGAGCAGTACTTC. The full variable domain, its missing parts supplied by reference TRBV7-6 and TRBJ2-7, is GAGVSQSPRYKVTKRGQDVALRCDPISGHVSLYWYRQALGQGPEFLTYFNYEAQQDKSGLPNDRFSAERPEGSISTLTIQRTEQRDSAMYRCASSLGAGDHEQYFGPGTRLTVT.